This TCR beta chain was captured in a study of shared clonotypes between healthy human individuals. Study observations and caveats: Tissue TCR repertoires likely differ from these blood-only repertoires.

Method: immunoSEQ multiplex PCR; TCRdb's copy keeps in-frame clones and lacks some. The sample holds 2,500,000 or so clones, 80% to 95% seen once. CDR3 size: 12 residues. The ends were cut back, 3 bases at V and 13 bases at J, with 16 bases in the middle. From germline, CDR1 is MDHEN and CDR2 SYDVKM. Investigators divided CD4+ cells into CD45RA+ naive and CD45RA-negative memory subsets. About this clone: Its target is unknown.

The clonotype was recovered from a man between 18 and 35 years old in good health. Some clones in this sample may be carry-over from other donors' samples. The sample was naive CD4+ T cells from PBMCs. Subset of the sample: CD45RA+ positively selected. This chain links TRBV28 with TRBJ2-7; D is perhaps TRBD2 (6 bases). The CDR3: CASSFLGSKLYF. The CDR3 nucleotides are TGTGCCAGCAGTTTCCTCGGGAGCAAACTCTACTTC.